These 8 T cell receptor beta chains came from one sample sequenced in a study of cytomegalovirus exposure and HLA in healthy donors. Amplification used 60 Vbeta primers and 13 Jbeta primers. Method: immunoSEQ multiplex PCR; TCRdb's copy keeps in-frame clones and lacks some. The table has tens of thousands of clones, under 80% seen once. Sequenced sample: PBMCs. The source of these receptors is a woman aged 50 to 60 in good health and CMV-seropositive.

As DNA, the CDR3 is TGTGCCAGCAGGGAGACAGGGCGCACCGGGGAGCTGTTTTTT. This sequence encodes CASRETGRTGELFF. The gene calls are TRBV28 and TRBJ2-2, with TRBD1 matching over 7 bases. Germline V gene data show CDR1 as MDHEN and CDR2 as SYDVKM. The CDR3 is 14 residues long. V gave up 6 bases and J gave up 4 bases; unmatched junction bases: 5.

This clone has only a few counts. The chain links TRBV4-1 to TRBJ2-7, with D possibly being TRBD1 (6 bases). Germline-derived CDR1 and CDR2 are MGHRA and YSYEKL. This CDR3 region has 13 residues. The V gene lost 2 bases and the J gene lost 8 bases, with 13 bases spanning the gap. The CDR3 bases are TGCGCCAGCAGCCAAAACAGACAGGAAAAGCAGTACTTC. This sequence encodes CASSQNRQEKQYF.

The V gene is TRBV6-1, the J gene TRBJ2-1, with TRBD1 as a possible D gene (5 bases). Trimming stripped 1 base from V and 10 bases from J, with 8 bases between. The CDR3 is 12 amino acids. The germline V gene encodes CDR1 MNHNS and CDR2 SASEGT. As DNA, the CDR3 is TGTGCCAGCAGTGAAGGGGGCAGGGAGCAGTTCTTC. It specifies CASSEGGREQFF.

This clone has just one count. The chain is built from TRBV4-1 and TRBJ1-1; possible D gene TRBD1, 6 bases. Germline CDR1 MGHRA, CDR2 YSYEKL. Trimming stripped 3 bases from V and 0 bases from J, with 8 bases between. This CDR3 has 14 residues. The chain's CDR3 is CASSQYRVNTEAFF. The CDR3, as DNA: TGCGCCAGCAGCCAGTACAGGGTGAACACTGAAGCTTTCTTT.

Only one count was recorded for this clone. DNA of the CDR3: TGCGCCAGCAGCTTGGAGGGACTACCGTATGCTGAGCAGTTCTTC. Residues: CASSLEGLPYAEQFF. The rearrangement links TRBV5-1 to TRBJ2-1; the match to TRBD2 covers 7 bases. Germline V gene data show CDR1 as SGHRS and CDR2 as YFSETQ. The CDR3 has 15 residues. Unmatched junction bases numbered 9, after V lost 0 bases and J lost 9 bases.

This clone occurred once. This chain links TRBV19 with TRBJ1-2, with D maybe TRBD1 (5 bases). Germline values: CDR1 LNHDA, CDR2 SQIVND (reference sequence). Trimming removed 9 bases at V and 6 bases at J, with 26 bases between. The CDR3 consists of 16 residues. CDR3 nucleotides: TGTGCCAGCTCGGGAGGACCGCAGTTGCCCAGGGATGGCTACACCTTC. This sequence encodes CASSGGPQLPRDGYTF.

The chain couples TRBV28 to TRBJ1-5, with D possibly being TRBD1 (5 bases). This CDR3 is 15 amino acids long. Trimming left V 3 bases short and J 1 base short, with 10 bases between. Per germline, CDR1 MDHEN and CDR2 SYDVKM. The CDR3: CASSLSGLSNQPQHF. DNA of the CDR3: TGTGCCAGCAGTTTGTCAGGGTTAAGCAATCAGCCCCAGCATTTT. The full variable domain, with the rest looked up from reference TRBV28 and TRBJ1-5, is DVKVTQSSRYLVKRTGEKVFLECVQDMDHENMFWYRQDPGLGLRLIYFSYDVKMKEKGDIPEGYSVSREKKERFSLILESASTNQTSMYLCASSLSGLSNQPQHFGDGTRLSIL.

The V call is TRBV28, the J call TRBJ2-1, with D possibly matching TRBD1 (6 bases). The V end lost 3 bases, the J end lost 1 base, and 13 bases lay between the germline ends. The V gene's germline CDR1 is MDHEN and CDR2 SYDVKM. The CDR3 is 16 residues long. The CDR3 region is CASSFSGAGSYNEQFF. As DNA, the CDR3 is TGTGCCAGCAGTTTTTCAGGGGCCGGGTCCTACAATGAGCAGTTCTTC.